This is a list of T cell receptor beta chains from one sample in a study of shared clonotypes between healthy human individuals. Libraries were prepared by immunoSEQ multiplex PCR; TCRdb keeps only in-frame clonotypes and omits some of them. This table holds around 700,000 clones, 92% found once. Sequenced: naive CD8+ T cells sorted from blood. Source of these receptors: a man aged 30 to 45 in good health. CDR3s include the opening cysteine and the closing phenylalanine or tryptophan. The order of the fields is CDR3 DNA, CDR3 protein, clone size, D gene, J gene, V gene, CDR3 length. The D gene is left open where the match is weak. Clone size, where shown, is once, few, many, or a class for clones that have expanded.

CDR3 DNA: TGTGCCAGCAGTACCTACCCCGACAGCTACTACAATGAGCAGTTCTTC
CDR3 protein: CASSTYPDSYYNEQFF
clone size: NA
D gene: NA
J gene: TRBJ2-1
V gene: TRBV27
CDR3 length: 16

CDR3 DNA: TGCGCCAGCAGTCAGGGAGTCGGTAATGAGCAGTTCTTC
CDR3 protein: CASSQGVGNEQFF
clone size: NA
D gene: NA
J gene: TRBJ2-1
V gene: TRBV10-1
CDR3 length: 13

CDR3 DNA: TGTGCCAGCAGCGGGGGACTAGCGGGAGTTTCTTCCTATGAGCAGTTCTTC
CDR3 protein: CASSGGLAGVSSYEQFF
clone size: NA
D gene: TRBD2
J gene: TRBJ2-1
V gene: TRBV9
CDR3 length: 17

CDR3 DNA: TGTGCCAGCAGCCACAGCACGGGAGTAAGCACCGGGGAGCTGTTTTTT
CDR3 protein: CASSHSTGVSTGELFF
clone size: NA
D gene: NA
J gene: TRBJ2-2
V gene: TRBV7-9
CDR3 length: 16

CDR3 DNA: TGCAGCGTTGAATTCGCAGGCTACAATGAGCAGTTCTTC
CDR3 protein: CSVEFAGYNEQFF
clone size: NA
D gene: NA
J gene: TRBJ2-1
V gene: TRBV29-1
CDR3 length: 13

CDR3 DNA: TGCGCCAGCTCCTATCGGGAGACTACTAGCACAGATACGCAGTATTTT
CDR3 protein: CASSYRETTSTDTQYF
clone size: NA
D gene: NA
J gene: TRBJ2-3
V gene: TRBV4-1
CDR3 length: 16

CDR3 DNA: TGTGCCAGCAGGAGAACAGGGGCTAATCAGCCCCAGCATTTT
CDR3 protein: CASRRTGANQPQHF
clone size: NA
D gene: TRBD1
J gene: TRBJ1-5
V gene: TRBV27
CDR3 length: 14

CDR3 DNA: TGTGCCAGCAGCAAAGACGGGCAGGGCCCAGATACGCAGTATTTT
CDR3 protein: CASSKDGQGPDTQYF
clone size: NA
D gene: NA
J gene: TRBJ2-3
V gene: TRBV21-1
CDR3 length: 15

CDR3 DNA: TGCGCCAGCAGCCAAGCGGCATCACGACCAGATACGCAGTATTTT
CDR3 protein: CASSQAASRPDTQYF
clone size: NA
D gene: NA
J gene: TRBJ2-3
V gene: TRBV4-3
CDR3 length: 15

CDR3 DNA: TGTGCCAGCAGTTACTCGGAGACCCAGTACTTC
CDR3 protein: CASSYSETQYF
clone size: few
D gene: NA
J gene: TRBJ2-5
V gene: TRBV6-5
CDR3 length: 11

CDR3 DNA: TGTGCCAGCAGCCTGGACAGGGTCTATGGCTACACCTTC
CDR3 protein: CASSLDRVYGYTF
clone size: NA
D gene: TRBD1
J gene: TRBJ1-2
V gene: TRBV5-5
CDR3 length: 13

CDR3 DNA: TGCAGCGTTCATTTTAGCGGCCAGGAGACCCAGTACTTC
CDR3 protein: CSVHFSGQETQYF
clone size: NA
D gene: NA
J gene: TRBJ2-5
V gene: TRBV29-1
CDR3 length: 13

CDR3 DNA: TGTGCCAGCAGTCGCATGGCATCTGGGGCCAACGTCCTGACTTTC
CDR3 protein: CASSRMASGANVLTF
clone size: NA
D gene: NA
J gene: TRBJ2-6
V gene: TRBV6-1
CDR3 length: 15

CDR3 DNA: TGCGCCAGCAGCCACCGGACTAGCGGGAACTACAATGAGCAGTTCTTC
CDR3 protein: CASSHRTSGNYNEQFF
clone size: few
D gene: TRBD2
J gene: TRBJ2-1
V gene: TRBV4-3
CDR3 length: 16

CDR3 DNA: TGTGCCAGCAGCTTGGGGGAGTTCAATGAGCAGTTCTTC
CDR3 protein: CASSLGEFNEQFF
clone size: NA
D gene: NA
J gene: TRBJ2-1
V gene: TRBV7-9
CDR3 length: 13

CDR3 DNA: TGTGCCAGCAGTGACCAAACTAGCCCGCCCCCATTCTTC
CDR3 protein: CASSDQTSPPPFF
clone size: NA
D gene: NA
J gene: TRBJ2-1
V gene: TRBV2
CDR3 length: 13

CDR3 DNA: TGTGCCAGCAGCTCATTGACTAGCGGGGAGCAGTACTTC
CDR3 protein: CASSSLTSGEQYF
clone size: NA
D gene: TRBD2
J gene: TRBJ2-7
V gene: TRBV27
CDR3 length: 13

CDR3 DNA: TGTGCCAGCAGTGAATACAGGGCTAACTATGGCTACACCTTC
CDR3 protein: CASSEYRANYGYTF
clone size: NA
D gene: NA
J gene: TRBJ1-2
V gene: TRBV2
CDR3 length: 14

CDR3 DNA: TGTGCCAGCAGACCCCAACGGGGTGGGGGAACTGAAGCTTTCTTT
CDR3 protein: CASRPQRGGGTEAFF
clone size: NA
D gene: NA
J gene: TRBJ1-1
V gene: TRBV6-1
CDR3 length: 15

CDR3 DNA: TGCAGCGTTGAAGCGAGCGGGAGGGCCCTCTCCTACAATGAGCAGTTCTTC
CDR3 protein: CSVEASGRALSYNEQFF
clone size: NA
D gene: TRBD2
J gene: TRBJ2-1
V gene: TRBV29-1
CDR3 length: 17

CDR3 DNA: TGTGCCATCCCTAGGGGACCTGCAAAGTGGGGGTACAATGAGCAGTTCTTC
CDR3 protein: CAIPRGPAKWGYNEQFF
clone size: NA
D gene: NA
J gene: TRBJ2-1
V gene: TRBV11-2
CDR3 length: 17

CDR3 DNA: TGTGCCACCAGCAGAGATCGGGTAGCGCAGGCCTACGAGCAGTACTTC
CDR3 protein: CATSRDRVAQAYEQYF
clone size: NA
D gene: NA
J gene: TRBJ2-7
V gene: TRBV15
CDR3 length: 16

CDR3 DNA: TGTGCCAGCAGCTTAGGGAGTTATACGCAGTATTTT
CDR3 protein: CASSLGSYTQYF
clone size: NA
D gene: NA
J gene: TRBJ2-3
V gene: TRBV5-6
CDR3 length: 12

CDR3 DNA: TGTGCCAGCAGCTTGGTGGGGACTAACGAGCAGTACTTC
CDR3 protein: CASSLVGTNEQYF
clone size: NA
D gene: TRBD2
J gene: TRBJ2-7
V gene: TRBV11-2
CDR3 length: 13

CDR3 DNA: TGTGCCAGCAGCCGAAGCGGGAGGGCCCCCGAGCAGTACTTC
CDR3 protein: CASSRSGRAPEQYF
clone size: NA
D gene: TRBD2
J gene: TRBJ2-7
V gene: TRBV14
CDR3 length: 14

CDR3 DNA: TGTGCCAGCAGTTACTCGGCCGGGACCAGGCTCTTCTTT
CDR3 protein: CASSYSAGTRLFF
clone size: NA
D gene: NA
J gene: TRBJ1-1
V gene: TRBV6-6
CDR3 length: 13

CDR3 DNA: TGCAGCGTTTCAGGGGCTGCATCCTACGAGCAGTACTTC
CDR3 protein: CSVSGAASYEQYF
clone size: NA
D gene: NA
J gene: TRBJ2-7
V gene: TRBV29-1
CDR3 length: 13

CDR3 DNA: TGTGCCAGCAGCTTACCCTGGGCGGCTTCCTACAATGAGCAGTTCTTC
CDR3 protein: CASSLPWAASYNEQFF
clone size: NA
D gene: NA
J gene: TRBJ2-1
V gene: TRBV7-8
CDR3 length: 16

CDR3 DNA: TGTGCCAGCAGCTTAGCCCGCACAGGGGATGTCGGCAATCAGCCCCAGCATTTT
CDR3 protein: CASSLARTGDVGNQPQHF
clone size: NA
D gene: TRBD1
J gene: TRBJ1-5
V gene: TRBV7-9
CDR3 length: 18

CDR3 DNA: TGTGCCAGCAGTGAACCTGACAATCAGCCCCAGCATTTT
CDR3 protein: CASSEPDNQPQHF
clone size: NA
D gene: NA
J gene: TRBJ1-5
V gene: TRBV2
CDR3 length: 13

CDR3 DNA: TGTGCCAGCAGCAGAGGGGTAGCGGACCCCGAGCAGTACTTC
CDR3 protein: CASSRGVADPEQYF
clone size: NA
D gene: NA
J gene: TRBJ2-7
V gene: TRBV5-4
CDR3 length: 14

CDR3 DNA: TGTGCCATCAGTGACCGGGCGGGAGGTAGTTACGAGCAGTACTTC
CDR3 protein: CAISDRAGGSYEQYF
clone size: many
D gene: TRBD2
J gene: TRBJ2-7
V gene: TRBV10-3
CDR3 length: 15

CDR3 DNA: TGTGCCAGCAGCTTAGTGGCGGACAGGGTCCCCGAGGGGACCGGGGAGCTGTTTTTT
CDR3 protein: CASSLVADRVPEGTGELFF
clone size: NA
D gene: TRBD1
J gene: TRBJ2-2
V gene: TRBV7-8
CDR3 length: 19

CDR3 DNA: TGTGCCAGTAGTAGCTTAGCGGGAGGGTCAGAAGAGCAGTTCTTC
CDR3 protein: CASSSLAGGSEEQFF
clone size: NA
D gene: TRBD2
J gene: TRBJ2-1
V gene: TRBV19
CDR3 length: 15

CDR3 DNA: TGTGCCAGCAGCTTATACGGAACGAACACCGGGGAGCTGTTTTTT
CDR3 protein: CASSLYGTNTGELFF
clone size: NA
D gene: NA
J gene: TRBJ2-2
V gene: TRBV13
CDR3 length: 15

CDR3 DNA: TGTGCCAGCAGCTTAGTCGGCTTAGGGGTCAATCAGCCCCAGCATTTT
CDR3 protein: CASSLVGLGVNQPQHF
clone size: few
D gene: NA
J gene: TRBJ1-5
V gene: TRBV7-2
CDR3 length: 16

CDR3 DNA: TGTGCTAGCAGCCTCCGGGAATTACAAGAGACCCAGTACTTC
CDR3 protein: CASSLRELQETQYF
clone size: once
D gene: NA
J gene: TRBJ2-5
V gene: TRBV7-7
CDR3 length: 14

CDR3 DNA: TGTGCCAGCAGTTTATATCCCCCGCGACAGGGAGCATTAAACACCATATATTTT
CDR3 protein: CASSLYPPRQGALNTIYF
clone size: NA
D gene: TRBD1
J gene: TRBJ1-3
V gene: TRBV27
CDR3 length: 18

CDR3 DNA: TGTGCCAGCAGCGAACAGGGTCGGATCAACACTGAAGCTTTCTTT
CDR3 protein: CASSEQGRINTEAFF
clone size: NA
D gene: NA
J gene: TRBJ1-1
V gene: TRBV21-1
CDR3 length: 15

CDR3 DNA: TGTGCCAGTAGTTGGTCACTAGCGCTAACCGGGGAGCTGTTTTTT
CDR3 protein: CASSWSLALTGELFF
clone size: NA
D gene: TRBD2
J gene: TRBJ2-2
V gene: TRBV28
CDR3 length: 15

CDR3 DNA: TGTGCCAGCAGCTTAAACGGAGAGACCCAGTACTTC
CDR3 protein: CASSLNGETQYF
clone size: NA
D gene: NA
J gene: TRBJ2-5
V gene: TRBV7-9
CDR3 length: 12

CDR3 DNA: TGCGCCAGCAGCCAAGTTTCGGGGGCTGATCAGCCCCAGCATTTT
CDR3 protein: CASSQVSGADQPQHF
clone size: NA
D gene: NA
J gene: TRBJ1-5
V gene: TRBV4-1
CDR3 length: 15

CDR3 DNA: TGTGCCAGCAGCCAAGTCCAGGCTACCACTACCTACGAGCAGTACTTC
CDR3 protein: CASSQVQATTTYEQYF
clone size: NA
D gene: NA
J gene: TRBJ2-7
V gene: TRBV14
CDR3 length: 16

CDR3 DNA: TGTGCCAGCAGTGCGGCGACGGATGAGCAGTTCTTC
CDR3 protein: CASSAATDEQFF
clone size: NA
D gene: NA
J gene: TRBJ2-1
V gene: TRBV6-1
CDR3 length: 12

CDR3 DNA: TGTGCCAGTAGTATAGGCACAGGTTCCTCCTACGAGCAGTACTTC
CDR3 protein: CASSIGTGSSYEQYF
clone size: once
D gene: NA
J gene: TRBJ2-7
V gene: TRBV19
CDR3 length: 15

CDR3 DNA: TGTGCCAGCAGCTTAGTGGAGGCAACTAATGAAAAACTGTTTTTT
CDR3 protein: CASSLVEATNEKLFF
clone size: once
D gene: NA
J gene: TRBJ1-4
V gene: TRBV7-9
CDR3 length: 15

CDR3 DNA: TGTGCCAGTAGTCTGGACGGTGGTTCCTACGAGCAGTACTTC
CDR3 protein: CASSLDGGSYEQYF
clone size: NA
D gene: NA
J gene: TRBJ2-7
V gene: TRBV19
CDR3 length: 14

CDR3 DNA: TGTGCCAGCAGCCAAGACAGGGCTCCCTACAATGAGCAGTTCTTC
CDR3 protein: CASSQDRAPYNEQFF
clone size: NA
D gene: TRBD1
J gene: TRBJ2-1
V gene: TRBV11-1
CDR3 length: 15

CDR3 DNA: TGTGCCAGTAGTATACAACAGACCAATGAGCAGTTCTTC
CDR3 protein: CASSIQQTNEQFF
clone size: NA
D gene: NA
J gene: TRBJ2-1
V gene: TRBV19
CDR3 length: 13

CDR3 DNA: TGTGCCAGCAGCTTAGGGAGGAGCACAGATACGCAGTATTTT
CDR3 protein: CASSLGRSTDTQYF
clone size: NA
D gene: NA
J gene: TRBJ2-3
V gene: TRBV5-4
CDR3 length: 14